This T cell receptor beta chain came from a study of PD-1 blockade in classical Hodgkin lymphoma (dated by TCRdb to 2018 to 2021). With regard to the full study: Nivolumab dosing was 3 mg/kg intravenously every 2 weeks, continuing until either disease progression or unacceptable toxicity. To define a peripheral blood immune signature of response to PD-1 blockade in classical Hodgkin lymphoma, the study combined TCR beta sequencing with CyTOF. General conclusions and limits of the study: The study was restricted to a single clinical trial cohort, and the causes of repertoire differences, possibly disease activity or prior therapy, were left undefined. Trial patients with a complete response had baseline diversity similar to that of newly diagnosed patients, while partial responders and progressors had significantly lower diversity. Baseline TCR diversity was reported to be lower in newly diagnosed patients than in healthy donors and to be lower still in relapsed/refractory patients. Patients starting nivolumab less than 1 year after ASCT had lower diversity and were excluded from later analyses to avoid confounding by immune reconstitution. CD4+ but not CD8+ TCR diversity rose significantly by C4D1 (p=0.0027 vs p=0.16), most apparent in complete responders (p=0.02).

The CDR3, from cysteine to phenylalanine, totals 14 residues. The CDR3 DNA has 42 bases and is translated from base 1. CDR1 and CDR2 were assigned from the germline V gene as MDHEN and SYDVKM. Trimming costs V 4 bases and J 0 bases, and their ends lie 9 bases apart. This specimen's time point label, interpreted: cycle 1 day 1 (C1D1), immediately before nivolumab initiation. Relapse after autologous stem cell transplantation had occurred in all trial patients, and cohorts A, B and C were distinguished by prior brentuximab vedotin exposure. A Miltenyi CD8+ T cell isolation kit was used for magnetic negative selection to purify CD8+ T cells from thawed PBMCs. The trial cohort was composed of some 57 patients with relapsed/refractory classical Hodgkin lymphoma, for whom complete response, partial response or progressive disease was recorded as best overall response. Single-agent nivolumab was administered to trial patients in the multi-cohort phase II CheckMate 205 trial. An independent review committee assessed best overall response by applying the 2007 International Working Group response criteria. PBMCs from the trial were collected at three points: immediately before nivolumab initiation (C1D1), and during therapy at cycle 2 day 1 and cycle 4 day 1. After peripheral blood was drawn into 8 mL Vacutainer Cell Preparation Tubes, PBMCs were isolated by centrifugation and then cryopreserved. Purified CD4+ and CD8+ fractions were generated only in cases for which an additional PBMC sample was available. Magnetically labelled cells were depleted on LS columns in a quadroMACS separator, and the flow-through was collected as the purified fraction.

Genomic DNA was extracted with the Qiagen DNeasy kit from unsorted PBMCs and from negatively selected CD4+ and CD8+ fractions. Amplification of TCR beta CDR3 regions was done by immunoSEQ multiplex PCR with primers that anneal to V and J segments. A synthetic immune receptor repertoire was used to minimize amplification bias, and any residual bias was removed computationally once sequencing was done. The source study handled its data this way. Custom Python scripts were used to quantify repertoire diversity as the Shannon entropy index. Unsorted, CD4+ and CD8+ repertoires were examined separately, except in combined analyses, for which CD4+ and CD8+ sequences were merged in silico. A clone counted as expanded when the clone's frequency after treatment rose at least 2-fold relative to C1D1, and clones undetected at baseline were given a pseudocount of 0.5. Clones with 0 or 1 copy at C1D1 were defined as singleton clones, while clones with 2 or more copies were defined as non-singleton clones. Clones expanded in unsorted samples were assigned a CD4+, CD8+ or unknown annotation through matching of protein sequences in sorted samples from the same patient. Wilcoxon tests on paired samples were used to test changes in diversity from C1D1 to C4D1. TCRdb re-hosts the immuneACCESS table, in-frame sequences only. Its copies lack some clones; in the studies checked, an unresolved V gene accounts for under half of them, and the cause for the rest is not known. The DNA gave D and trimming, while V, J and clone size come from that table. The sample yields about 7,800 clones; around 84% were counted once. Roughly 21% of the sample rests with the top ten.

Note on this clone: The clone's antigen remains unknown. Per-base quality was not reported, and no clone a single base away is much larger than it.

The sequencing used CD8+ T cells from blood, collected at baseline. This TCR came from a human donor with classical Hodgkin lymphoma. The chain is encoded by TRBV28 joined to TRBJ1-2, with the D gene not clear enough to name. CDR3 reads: CASSYPGANYGYTF. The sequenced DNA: TGTGCCAGCAGTTACCCAGGAGCTAACTATGGCTACACCTTC.